One and the same sample provided the 14 T cell receptor beta chains below, sequenced in a study of early T cells in non-severe SARS-CoV-2 infection. TCRdb independently ran MiXCR on the 5' RACE reads; one entry per CDR3 protein. In the table there are some 25,000 distinct CDR3 sequences, roughly 6% of which are singletons. Sequencing was carried out using whole blood. These receptors all come from an adult who was a healthcare worker with PCR-confirmed SARS-CoV-2 infection or an uninfected control (not recorded which).

This clonotype is medium-sized. The V and J genes are TRBV12-3 or TRBV12-4 and TRBJ1-5; tentatively, D is TRBD1 (5 bases). The V end lost 5 bases, the J end lost 3 bases, and 11 bases lay between the germline ends. The CDR3 has 14 residues. In DNA, the CDR3 is TGTGCCAGCAGTCTTCAGGGCTTCAATCAGCCCCAGCATTTT. As protein: CASSLQGFNQPQHF.

This clonotype was observed at least ten times. The genes are TRBV4-3 and TRBJ2-6; D remains ambiguous. CDR1 and CDR2 from the germline V gene are LGHNA and YSLEER. V gave up 0 bases and J gave up 0 bases, with 9 bases separating them. The CDR3 length is 17 residues. The CDR3 DNA sequence: TGCGCCAGCAGCCAAGATGTCAGGAACTCTGGGGCCAACGTCCTGACTTTC. Protein product: CASSQDVRNSGANVLTF.

This clonotype was counted at least ten times. The chain recombines TRBV6-1 with TRBJ2-7; D might be TRBD1 (7 bases). V was pared by 8 bases and J by 7 bases, with 18 bases between. Germline V gene sequence: CDR1 MNHNS, CDR2 SASEGT. The CDR3 spans 13 residues. CDR3 bases: TGTGCCAGCGAGGTCGTCAGGGGGAGGGAGCAGTACTTC. Amino acids: CASEVVRGREQYF.

V and J are TRBV19 and TRBJ2-3; D is undetermined. Germline CDR1 is LNHDA and CDR2 is SQIVND (reference sequence). V was shortened by 5 bases and J by 2 bases, with 11 bases between the two germline ends. The CDR3 is 14 amino acids. The CDR3, as DNA: TGTGCCAGTAGTGCTACAAGGTCCACAGATACGCAGTATTTT. Translated: CASSATRSTDTQYF.

This clonotype was observed many times. The CDR3 loop is CASSLQGEAKNIQYF. The CDR3 coding sequence is TGTGCCAGCAGCTTACAGGGGGAGGCCAAAAACATTCAGTACTTC. The rearrangement links TRBV11-2 to TRBJ2-4; TRBD1 aligns across 7 bases. Per germline, CDR1 SGHAT and CDR2 FQNNGV. The CDR3 contains 15 residues. The junction had 2 bases not matched to a gene; V was cut back by 2 bases and J by 1 base.

This clonotype was counted many times. The chain couples TRBV5-6 to TRBJ1-5; D is undetermined. Per the germline V gene, CDR1 is SGHDT and CDR2 is YYEEEE. CDR3 length: 14 residues. V was cut by 1 base and J by 4 bases, with 9 bases left in between. The CDR3 reads CASSLQGHNQPQHF. The CDR3 DNA sequence: TGTGCCAGCAGCTTGCAAGGGCATAATCAGCCCCAGCATTTT.

This clonotype was counted at least ten times. V gene TRBV15 combines with J gene TRBJ2-2; possible D gene TRBD1, 5 bases. The CDR3 runs to 17 residues. V shed 0 bases and J shed 4 bases, with 15 bases lying between them. CDR1 LNHNV and CDR2 YYDKDF come from the germline V gene (reference sequence). This CDR3 is CATSREVRTPSTGELFF. In DNA form, the CDR3 reads TGTGCCACCAGCAGAGAAGTGAGGACACCAAGCACCGGGGAGCTGTTTTTT.

At least ten counts were recorded for this clonotype. The chain carries TRBV29-1 and TRBJ1-2; D is unclear. This CDR3 has 13 amino acids. Germline values: CDR1 SQVTM, CDR2 ANQGSEA. V lost 1 base, J lost 0 bases, and 6 bases lay in between. For the CDR3, the DNA is TGCAGCGTTGAAGTCAGAGCTAACTATGGCTACACCTTC. This codes for CSVEVRANYGYTF.

This clonotype has ten or more counts. Here the CDR3 DNA reads TGTGCCAGCAGTTGGGTCTTTACATCAACAAACTATGGCTACACCTTC. This gives the protein CASSWVFTSTNYGYTF. The rearrangement links TRBV6-5 to TRBJ1-2; the D is unclear. This CDR3 contains 16 residues. Germline V gene lookup returns CDR1 MNHEY and CDR2 SVGAGI. The V and J ends lost 4 bases and 2 bases respectively, with 17 bases between them.

J is TRBJ2-3 and V is TRBV20-1; D is uncertain. CDR3 size: 14 residues. V lost 2 bases and J lost 0, with 9 bases in between. Per germline, CDR1 DFQATT and CDR2 SNEGSKA (reference sequence). CDR3 sequence: CSARNSSSTDTQYF. The CDR3 bases are TGCAGTGCTAGAAACAGTTCTAGCACAGATACGCAGTATTTT.

This chain joins TRBV7-2 and TRBJ2-1; 9 bases match TRBD2. Germline lookup yields CDR1 SGHTA and CDR2 FQGNSA. This CDR3 contains 20 residues. V dropped 4 bases and J dropped 0; count of bases not matched to a gene: 16. In DNA form, the CDR3 reads TGTGCCAGCAGCTCCCCCGGGAGAGGCGGGGGGGGCCGCTCCTACAATGAGCAGTTCTTC. It specifies CASSSPGRGGGGRSYNEQFF.

About this clonotype itself: A much larger clone differs by one base, so this may be a read error. The V gene is TRBV7-2, the J gene TRBJ2-7; possible D gene TRBD1, 7 bases. The CDR3 sequence is 17 residues long. Germline values: CDR1 SGHTA, CDR2 FQGNSA. Trimming took 1 base from V and 0 from J, leaving 16 bases between them. The CDR3 nucleotides read TGTGCCAGCAGCTTAGTCGGACAGGCGGGAAGCTCCTACGAGCAGTACTTC. Translating gives CASSLVGQAGSSYEQYF.

This clonotype was counted many times. The CDR3 coding sequence is TGTGCCAGCAGCTTGGGGCAAACAGCCTACGAGCAGTACTTC. It encodes CASSLGQTAYEQYF. The gene calls are TRBV5-6 and TRBJ2-7, with D unclear. Germline CDR1 SGHDT, CDR2 YYEEEE. This CDR3 comprises 14 residues. Trimming took off 0 bases at V and 2 bases at J, with 9 bases between the two ends.

CDR3: CASSPRTAAAFF. CDR3 nucleotide sequence: TGTGCCAGCAGCCCAAGGACAGCAGCAGCTTTCTTT. This chain connects TRBV7-8 to TRBJ1-1; D might be TRBD1 (6 bases). The germline V and J ends were trimmed by 5 bases and 10 bases, with 14 bases remaining between them. Germline CDR1 SGHVS, CDR2 FQNEAQ. The CDR3 has 12 residues.